This TCR beta chain was documented in a study of T cells in Graves' hyperthyroidism and ophthalmopathy. Germline CDR1 is SEHNR and CDR2 is FQNEAQ (reference sequence). The ends were cut back, 5 bases at V and 7 bases at J, with 14 bases in the middle. The CDR3 loop spans 13 amino acids. Amplification of TCR beta CDR3 regions used RNA as the template. HTBI primers drove first-round RT-PCR of the TCR CDR3. TCRdb redid the calling of the multiplex PCR reads with MiXCR, one entry per CDR3 protein. This sample carries 750,000 to 900,000 distinct CDR3 sequences, roughly 37% of them seen once, and the ten largest clones take more than 7%. This clonotype was counted between two and nine times.

The rearrangement links TRBV7-9 to TRBJ1-1; D is unclear. This TCR came from a man aged 18 to 35 with Graves' hyperthyroidism. The sample comprised blood. The CDR3 DNA sequence: TGTGCCAGCAGCCCCCTAGGGAGAAATGAAGCTTTCTTT. Translating gives CASSPLGRNEAFF.